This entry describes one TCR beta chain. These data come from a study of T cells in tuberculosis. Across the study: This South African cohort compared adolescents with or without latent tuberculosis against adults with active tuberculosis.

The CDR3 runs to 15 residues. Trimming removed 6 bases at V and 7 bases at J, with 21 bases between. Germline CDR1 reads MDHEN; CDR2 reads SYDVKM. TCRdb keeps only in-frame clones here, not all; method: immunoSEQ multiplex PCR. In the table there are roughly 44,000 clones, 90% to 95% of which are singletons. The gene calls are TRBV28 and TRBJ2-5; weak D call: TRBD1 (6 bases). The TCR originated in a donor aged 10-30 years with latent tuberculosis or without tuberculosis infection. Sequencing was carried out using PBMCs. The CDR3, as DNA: TGTGCCAGCAGCACGACAGGTGGGCCGGCGGTGACCCAGTACTTC. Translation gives CASSTTGGPAVTQYF.